The source of this T cell receptor (beta chain) is a study of T cells in tuberculosis. This clone was recorded a few times. The CDR3 extends over 12 amino acids. V was cut by 1 base and J by 7 bases, with 7 bases left in between. Germline loops: CDR1 LGHNA, CDR2 YSLEER. Profiling relied on immunoSEQ multiplex PCR, and the TCRdb table lists in-frame clones only, not all of them. The sample yields nearly 60,000 clones, nearly 90% seen once. Cells were sorted from thawed PBMC rested overnight and stained with GMM-loaded CD1B tetramer, viability dye and anti-CD3. CD1B tetramers were loaded with Rhodococcus equi-derived C32 glucose monomycolate.

This chain joins TRBV4-3 and TRBJ1-2; no clear D. The source is an adult woman with latent tuberculosis. Specimen: CD1b-GMM tetramer-negative cells sorted from PBMCs. The CDR3, as DNA: TGCGCCAGCAGCCAAGGGCAGTTTGGCTACACCTTC. The encoded protein is CASSQGQFGYTF.